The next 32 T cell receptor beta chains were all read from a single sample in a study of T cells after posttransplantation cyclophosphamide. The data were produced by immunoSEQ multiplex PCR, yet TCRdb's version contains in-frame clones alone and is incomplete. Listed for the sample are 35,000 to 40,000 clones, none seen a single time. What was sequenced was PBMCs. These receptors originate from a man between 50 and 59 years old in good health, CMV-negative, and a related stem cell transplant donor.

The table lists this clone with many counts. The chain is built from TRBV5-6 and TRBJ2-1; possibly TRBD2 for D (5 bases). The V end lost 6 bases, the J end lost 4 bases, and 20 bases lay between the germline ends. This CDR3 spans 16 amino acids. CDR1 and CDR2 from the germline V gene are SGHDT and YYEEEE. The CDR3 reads CASIPASGSFYNEQFF. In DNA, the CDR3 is TGTGCCAGCATCCCCGCTTCGGGGAGTTTTTACAATGAGCAGTTCTTC.

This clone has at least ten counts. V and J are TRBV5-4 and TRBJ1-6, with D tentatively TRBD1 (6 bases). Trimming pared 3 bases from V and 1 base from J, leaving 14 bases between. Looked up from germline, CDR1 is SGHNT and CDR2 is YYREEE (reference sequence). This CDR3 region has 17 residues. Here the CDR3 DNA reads TGTGCCAGCAGCTCACGGACAGCCGGATCCTATAATTCACCCCTCCACTTT. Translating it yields CASSSRTAGSYNSPLHF.

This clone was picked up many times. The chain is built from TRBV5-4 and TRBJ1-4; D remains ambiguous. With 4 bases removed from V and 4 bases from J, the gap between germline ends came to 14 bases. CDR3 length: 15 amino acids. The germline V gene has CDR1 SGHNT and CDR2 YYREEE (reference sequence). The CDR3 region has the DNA TGTGCCAGCAGCCCGGGTGGCCAGAATAATGAAAAACTGTTTTTT. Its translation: CASSPGGQNNEKLFF.

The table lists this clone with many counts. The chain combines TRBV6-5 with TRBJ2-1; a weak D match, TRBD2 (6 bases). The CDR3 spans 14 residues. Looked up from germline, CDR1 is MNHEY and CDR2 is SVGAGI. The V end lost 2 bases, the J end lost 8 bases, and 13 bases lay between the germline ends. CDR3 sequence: CASSYMREADEQFF. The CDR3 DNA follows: TGTGCCAGCAGTTACATGAGGGAGGCGGATGAGCAGTTCTTC.

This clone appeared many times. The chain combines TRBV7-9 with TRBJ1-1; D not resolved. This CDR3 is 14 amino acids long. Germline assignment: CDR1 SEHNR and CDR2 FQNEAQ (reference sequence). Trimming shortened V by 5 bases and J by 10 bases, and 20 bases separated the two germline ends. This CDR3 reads CASSPGRDGHGAFF. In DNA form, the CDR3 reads TGTGCCAGCAGCCCCGGGAGGGATGGTCATGGAGCTTTCTTT.

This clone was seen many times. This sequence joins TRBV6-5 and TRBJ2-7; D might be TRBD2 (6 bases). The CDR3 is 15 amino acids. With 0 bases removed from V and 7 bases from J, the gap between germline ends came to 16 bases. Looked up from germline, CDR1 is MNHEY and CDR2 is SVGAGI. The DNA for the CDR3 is TGTGCCAGCAGTTACTCGAGCGGGCAGTTTTTTGAGCAGTACTTC. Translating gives CASSYSSGQFFEQYF.

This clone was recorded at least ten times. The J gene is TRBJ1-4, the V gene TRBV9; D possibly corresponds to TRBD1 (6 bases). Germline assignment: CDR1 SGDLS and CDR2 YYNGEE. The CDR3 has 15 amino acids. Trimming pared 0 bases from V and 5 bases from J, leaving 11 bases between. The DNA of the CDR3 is TGTGCCAGCAGCGTAGGCCGGACAGTAAATGAAAAACTGTTTTTT. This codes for CASSVGRTVNEKLFF.

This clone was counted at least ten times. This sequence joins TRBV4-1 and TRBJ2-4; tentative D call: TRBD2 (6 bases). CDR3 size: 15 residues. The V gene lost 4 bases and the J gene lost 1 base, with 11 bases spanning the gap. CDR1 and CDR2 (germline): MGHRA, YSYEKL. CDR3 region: CASSPRLEAKNIQYF. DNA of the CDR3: TGCGCCAGCAGCCCCCGACTAGAGGCCAAAAACATTCAGTACTTC.

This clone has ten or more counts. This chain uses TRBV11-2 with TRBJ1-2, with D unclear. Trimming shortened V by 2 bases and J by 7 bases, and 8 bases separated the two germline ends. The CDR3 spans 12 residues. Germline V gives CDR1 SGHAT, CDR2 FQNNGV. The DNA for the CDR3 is TGTGCCAGCAGCTTAACGGGTTCTGGCTACACCTTC. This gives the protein CASSLTGSGYTF.

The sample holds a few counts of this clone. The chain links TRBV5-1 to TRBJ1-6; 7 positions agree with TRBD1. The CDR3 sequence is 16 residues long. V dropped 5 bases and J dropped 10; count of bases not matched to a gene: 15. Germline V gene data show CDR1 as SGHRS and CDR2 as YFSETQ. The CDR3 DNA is TGCGCCAGCAGGGGCGGACAGGCCAATTTGGGCTCACCCCTCCACTTT. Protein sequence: CASRGGQANLGSPLHF.

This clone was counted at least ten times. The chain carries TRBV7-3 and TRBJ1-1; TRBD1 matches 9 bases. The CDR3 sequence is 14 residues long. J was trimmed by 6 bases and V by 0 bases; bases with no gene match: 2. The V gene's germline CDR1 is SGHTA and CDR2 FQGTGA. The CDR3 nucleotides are TGTGCCAGCAGCTTAACAAGACAGGGGGCTGAAGCTTTCTTT. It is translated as CASSLTRQGAEAFF.

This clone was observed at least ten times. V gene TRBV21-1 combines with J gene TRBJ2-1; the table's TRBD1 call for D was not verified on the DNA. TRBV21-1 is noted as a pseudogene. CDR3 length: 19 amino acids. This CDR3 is CASSIPLGGSDRRYNEQFF. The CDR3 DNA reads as TGTGCCAGCAGCATCCCCCTTGGGGGGTCGGACAGGAGATACAATGAGCAGTTCTTC.

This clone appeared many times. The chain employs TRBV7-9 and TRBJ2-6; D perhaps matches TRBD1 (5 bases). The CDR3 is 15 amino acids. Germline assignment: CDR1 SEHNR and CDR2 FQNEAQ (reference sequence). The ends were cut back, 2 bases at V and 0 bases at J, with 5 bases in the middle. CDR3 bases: TGTGCCAGCAGCTTAACAGGCTCTGGGGCCAACGTCCTGACTTTC. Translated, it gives CASSLTGSGANVLTF.

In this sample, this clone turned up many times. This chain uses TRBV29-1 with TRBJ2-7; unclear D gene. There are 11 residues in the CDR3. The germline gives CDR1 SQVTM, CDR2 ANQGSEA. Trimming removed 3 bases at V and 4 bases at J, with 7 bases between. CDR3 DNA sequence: TGCAGCGTTGAGTCGACTTACGAGCAGTACTTC. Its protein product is CSVESTYEQYF.

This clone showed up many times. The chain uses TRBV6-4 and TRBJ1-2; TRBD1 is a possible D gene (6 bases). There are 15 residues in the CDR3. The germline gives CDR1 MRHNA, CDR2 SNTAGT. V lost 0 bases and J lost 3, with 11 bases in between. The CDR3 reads CASSDSPQGYYGYTF. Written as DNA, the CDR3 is TGTGCCAGCAGTGACTCTCCCCAGGGGTACTATGGCTACACCTTC.

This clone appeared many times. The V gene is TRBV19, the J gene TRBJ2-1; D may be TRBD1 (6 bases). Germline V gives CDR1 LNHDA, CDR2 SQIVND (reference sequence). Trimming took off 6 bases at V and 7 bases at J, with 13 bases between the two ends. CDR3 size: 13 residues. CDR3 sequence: CASSPTGWNEQFF. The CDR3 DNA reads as TGTGCCAGTAGCCCCACAGGGTGGAATGAGCAGTTCTTC.

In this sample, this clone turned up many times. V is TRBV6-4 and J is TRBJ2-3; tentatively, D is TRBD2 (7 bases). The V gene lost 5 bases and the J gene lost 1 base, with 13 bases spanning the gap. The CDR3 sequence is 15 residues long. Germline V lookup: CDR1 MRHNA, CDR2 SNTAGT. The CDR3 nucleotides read TGTGCCAGCAGTTCGGGGGGCCTCGGCACAGATACGCAGTATTTT. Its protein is CASSSGGLGTDTQYF.

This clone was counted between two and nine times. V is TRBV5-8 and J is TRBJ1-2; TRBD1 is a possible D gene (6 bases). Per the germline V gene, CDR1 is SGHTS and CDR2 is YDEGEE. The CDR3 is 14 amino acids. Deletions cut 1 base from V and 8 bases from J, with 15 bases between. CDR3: CASSLHLGAGGYTF. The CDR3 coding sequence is TGTGCCAGCAGCTTGCATCTGGGGGCAGGCGGCTACACCTTC.

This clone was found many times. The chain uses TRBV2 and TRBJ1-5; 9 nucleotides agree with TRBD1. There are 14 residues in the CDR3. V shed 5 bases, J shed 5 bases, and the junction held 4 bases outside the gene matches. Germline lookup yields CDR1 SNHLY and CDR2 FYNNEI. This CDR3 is CASSQGQGDQPQHF. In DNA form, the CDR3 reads TGTGCCAGCAGTCAGGGACAGGGTGATCAGCCCCAGCATTTT.

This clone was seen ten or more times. The CDR3 DNA follows: TGTGCCAGCAGCATCGTTCTAGCGGGGGGCCCCTACGAGCAGTACTTC. Its protein is CASSIVLAGGPYEQYF. The chain combines TRBV7-2 with TRBJ2-7, with 11 bases that match TRBD2. Germline V gene sequence: CDR1 SGHTA, CDR2 FQGNSA. The CDR3 is made up of 16 amino acids. The V segment lost 5 bases and the J segment 2 bases; nucleotides outside the gene matches: 8.

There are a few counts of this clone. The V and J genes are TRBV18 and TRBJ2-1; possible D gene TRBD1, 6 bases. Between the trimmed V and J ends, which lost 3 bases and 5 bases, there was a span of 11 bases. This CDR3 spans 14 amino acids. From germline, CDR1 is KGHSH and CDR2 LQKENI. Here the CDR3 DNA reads TGTGCCAGCTCACCCACACCAGGGGACAATGAGCAGTTCTTC. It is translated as CASSPTPGDNEQFF.

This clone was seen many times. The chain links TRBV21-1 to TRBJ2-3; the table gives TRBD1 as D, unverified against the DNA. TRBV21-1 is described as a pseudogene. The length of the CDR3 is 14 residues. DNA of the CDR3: TGTGCCAGCAGCAAAAGACAGGGATCAGATACGCAGTATTTT. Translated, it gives CASSKRQGSDTQYF.

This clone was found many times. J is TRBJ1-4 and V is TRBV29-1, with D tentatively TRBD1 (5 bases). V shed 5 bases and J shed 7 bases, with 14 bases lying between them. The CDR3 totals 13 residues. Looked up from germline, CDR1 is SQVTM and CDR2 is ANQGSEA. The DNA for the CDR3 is TGCAGCGTTTCAGGGATGTGGGGTGAAAAACTGTTTTTT. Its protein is CSVSGMWGEKLFF.

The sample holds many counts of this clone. The CDR3 region is CARSLGEERFF. As DNA, the CDR3 is TGTGCCAGAAGCTTAGGGGAGGAACGGTTCTTC. The rearrangement links TRBV7-5 to TRBJ2-1; the tabulated D call, TRBD2, remains unverified against the DNA. TRBV7-5 counts as a pseudogene. This CDR3 has 11 residues.

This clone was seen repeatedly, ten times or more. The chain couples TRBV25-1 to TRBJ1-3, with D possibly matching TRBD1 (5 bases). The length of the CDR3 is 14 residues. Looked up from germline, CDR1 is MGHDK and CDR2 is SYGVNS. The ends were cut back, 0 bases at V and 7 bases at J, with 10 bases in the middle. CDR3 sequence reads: CASSEYTGRNTIYF. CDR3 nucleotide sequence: TGTGCCAGCAGTGAATACACAGGACGGAACACCATATATTTT.

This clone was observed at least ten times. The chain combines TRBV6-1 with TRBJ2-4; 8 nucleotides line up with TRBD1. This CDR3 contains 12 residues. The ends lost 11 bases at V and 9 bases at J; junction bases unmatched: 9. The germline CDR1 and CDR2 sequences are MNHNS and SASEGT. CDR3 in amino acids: CASRQGSSIQYF. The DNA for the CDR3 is TGTGCCTCGCGACAGGGGTCCTCCATTCAGTACTTC.

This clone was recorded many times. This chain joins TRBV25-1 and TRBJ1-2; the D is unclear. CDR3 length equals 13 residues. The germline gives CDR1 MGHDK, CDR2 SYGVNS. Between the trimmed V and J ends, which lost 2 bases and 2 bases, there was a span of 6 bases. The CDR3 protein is CASSEPGNYGYTF. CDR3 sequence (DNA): TGTGCCAGCAGTGAACCGGGAAACTATGGCTACACCTTC.

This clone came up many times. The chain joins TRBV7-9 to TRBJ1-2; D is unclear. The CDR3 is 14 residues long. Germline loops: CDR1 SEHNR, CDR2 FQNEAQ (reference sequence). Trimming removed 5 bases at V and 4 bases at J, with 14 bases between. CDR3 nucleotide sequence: TGTGCCAGCAGCGAAAGTCGGGAAATCTATGGCTACACCTTC. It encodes CASSESREIYGYTF. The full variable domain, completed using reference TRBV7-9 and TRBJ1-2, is DTGVSQNPRHKITKRGQNVTFRCDPISEHNRLYWYRQTLGQGPEFLTYFQNEAQLEKSRLLSDRFSAERPKGSFSTLEIQRTEQGDSAMYLCASSESREIYGYTFGSGTRLTVV.

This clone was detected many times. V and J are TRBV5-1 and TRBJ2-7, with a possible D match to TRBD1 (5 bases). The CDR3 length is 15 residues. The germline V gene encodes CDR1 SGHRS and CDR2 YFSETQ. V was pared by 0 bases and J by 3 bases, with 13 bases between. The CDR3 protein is CASSLAPARDYEQYF. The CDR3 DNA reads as TGCGCCAGCAGCTTGGCGCCTGCCAGGGACTACGAGCAGTACTTC.

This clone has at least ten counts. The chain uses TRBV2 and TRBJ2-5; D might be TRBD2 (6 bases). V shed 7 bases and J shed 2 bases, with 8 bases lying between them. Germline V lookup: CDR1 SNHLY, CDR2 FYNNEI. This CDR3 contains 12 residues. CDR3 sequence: CASTGVQETQYF. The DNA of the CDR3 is TGTGCCAGCACGGGGGTACAAGAGACCCAGTACTTC.

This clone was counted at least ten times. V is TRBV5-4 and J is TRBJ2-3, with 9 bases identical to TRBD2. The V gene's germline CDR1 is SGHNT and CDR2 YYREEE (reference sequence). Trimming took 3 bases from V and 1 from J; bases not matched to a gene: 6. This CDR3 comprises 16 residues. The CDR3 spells CASSWGASGGTDTQYF. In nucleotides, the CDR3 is TGTGCCAGCAGCTGGGGGGCTAGCGGGGGCACAGATACGCAGTATTTT.

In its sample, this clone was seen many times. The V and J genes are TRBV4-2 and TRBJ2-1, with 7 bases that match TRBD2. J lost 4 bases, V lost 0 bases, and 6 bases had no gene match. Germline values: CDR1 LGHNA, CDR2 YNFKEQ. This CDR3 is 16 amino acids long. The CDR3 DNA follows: TGTGCCAGCAGCCAAGATGGAAGCGGGGTTTACAATGAGCAGTTCTTC. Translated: CASSQDGSGVYNEQFF.